This T cell receptor (beta chain) appears in the sequencing data of a study of blood T cell repertoires in COVID-19. As for the study in general: Acute and convalescent COVID-19 specimens originated in the United States, Italy and Spain.

Original methodology: Reference gene primer amplification gave nucleated cell count estimates. TCRdb's table, derived via immunoSEQ multiplex PCR, lists solely in-frame clones and lacks some. The V and J calls and clone size were taken over from that table, and D and trimming were inferred from the DNA. The sample records some 150,000 clones, over 75% being singletons. The CDR3 runs 14 residues. V was pared by 3 bases and J by 5 bases, with 13 bases between. Germline assignment: CDR1 MNHNS and CDR2 SASEGT. The chain is built from TRBV6-1 and TRBJ1-1; possibly TRBD1 for D (5 bases). This TCR derives from a man in his fifties or sixties with COVID-19, enrolled during active disease. Sequences were obtained from peripheral blood. The CDR3 coding sequence is TGTGCCAGCAGTGAGGCACCAGGGTGGACTGAAGCTTTCTTT. Residues: CASSEAPGWTEAFF.